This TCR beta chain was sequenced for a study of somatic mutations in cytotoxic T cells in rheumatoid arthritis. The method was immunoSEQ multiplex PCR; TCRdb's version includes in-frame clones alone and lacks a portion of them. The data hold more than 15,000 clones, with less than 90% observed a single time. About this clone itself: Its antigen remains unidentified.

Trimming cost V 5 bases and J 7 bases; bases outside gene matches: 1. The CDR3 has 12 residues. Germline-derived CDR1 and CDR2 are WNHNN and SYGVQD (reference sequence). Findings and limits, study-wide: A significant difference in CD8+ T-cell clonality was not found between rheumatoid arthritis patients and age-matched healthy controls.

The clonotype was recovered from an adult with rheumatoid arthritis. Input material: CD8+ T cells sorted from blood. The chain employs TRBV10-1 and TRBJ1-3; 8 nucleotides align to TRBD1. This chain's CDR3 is CASSPGGNTIYF. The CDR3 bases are TGCGCCAGCAGTCCAGGGGGCAACACCATATATTTT.